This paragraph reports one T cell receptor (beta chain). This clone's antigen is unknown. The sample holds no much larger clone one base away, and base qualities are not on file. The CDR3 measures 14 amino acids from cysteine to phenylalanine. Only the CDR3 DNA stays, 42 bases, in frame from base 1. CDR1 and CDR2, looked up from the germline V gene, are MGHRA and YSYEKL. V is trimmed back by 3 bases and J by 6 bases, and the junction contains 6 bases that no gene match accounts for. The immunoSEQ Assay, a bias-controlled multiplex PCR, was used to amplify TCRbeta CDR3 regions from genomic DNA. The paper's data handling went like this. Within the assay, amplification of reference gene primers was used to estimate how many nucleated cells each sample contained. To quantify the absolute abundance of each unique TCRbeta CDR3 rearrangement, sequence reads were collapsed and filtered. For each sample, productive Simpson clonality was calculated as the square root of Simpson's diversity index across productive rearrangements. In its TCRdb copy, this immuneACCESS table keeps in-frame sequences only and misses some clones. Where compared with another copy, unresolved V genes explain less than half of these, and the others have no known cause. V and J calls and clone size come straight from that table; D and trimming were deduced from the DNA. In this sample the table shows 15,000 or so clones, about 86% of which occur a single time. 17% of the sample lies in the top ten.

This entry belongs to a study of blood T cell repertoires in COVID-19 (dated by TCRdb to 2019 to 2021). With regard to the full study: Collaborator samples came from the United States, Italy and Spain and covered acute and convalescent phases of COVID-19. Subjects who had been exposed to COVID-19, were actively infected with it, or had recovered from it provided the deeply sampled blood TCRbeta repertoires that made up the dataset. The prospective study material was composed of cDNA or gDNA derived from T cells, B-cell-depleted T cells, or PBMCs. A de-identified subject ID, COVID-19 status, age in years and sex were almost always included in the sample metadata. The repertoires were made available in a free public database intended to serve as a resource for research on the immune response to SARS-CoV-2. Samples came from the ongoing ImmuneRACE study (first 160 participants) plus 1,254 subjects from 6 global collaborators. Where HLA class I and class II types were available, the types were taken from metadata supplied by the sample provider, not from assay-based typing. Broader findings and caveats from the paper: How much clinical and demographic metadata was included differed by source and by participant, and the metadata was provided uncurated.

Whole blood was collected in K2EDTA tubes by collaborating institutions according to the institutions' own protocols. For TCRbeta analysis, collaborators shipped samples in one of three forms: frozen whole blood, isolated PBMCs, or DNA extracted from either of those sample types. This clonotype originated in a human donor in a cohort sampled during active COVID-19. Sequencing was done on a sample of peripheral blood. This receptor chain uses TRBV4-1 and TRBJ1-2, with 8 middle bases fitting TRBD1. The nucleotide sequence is TGCGCCAGCAGCCACAGGGGGCGCGGCGATGGCTACACCTTC. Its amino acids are CASSHRGRGDGYTF.